This entry features one T cell receptor beta chain sequence. Trimming shortened V by 8 bases and J by 4 bases, and 14 bases separated the two germline ends. This CDR3 has 13 residues. Germline CDR1 reads LNHDA; CDR2 reads SQIVND (reference sequence). Living in under 30 US areas, the participants were between roughly 18 and 90 years of age. The data stem from a study of blood T cell repertoires in COVID-19. Study background: Specimens from acute and convalescent COVID-19 originated in the United States, Italy and Spain. T cells, B-cell-depleted T cells, or PBMCs supplied cDNA or gDNA.

The data were produced by immunoSEQ multiplex PCR, yet TCRdb's version contains in-frame clones alone and is incomplete. This sample carries 300,000 to 350,000 clones, 80% to 90% of them seen once, and the ten largest clones take about 2%. Sequencing input: PBMCs or T cells enriched from blood (not recorded which). The clonotype originates from a man between 25 and 39 years old who had recovered from COVID-19. V usage is TRBV19 and J usage is TRBJ1-2; D not resolved. The chain's CDR3 is CASWAGRPYGYTF. CDR3 in DNA: TGTGCCAGTTGGGCCGGGAGGCCCTATGGCTACACCTTC. Full variable domain (rest looked up from reference TRBV19 and TRBJ1-2): DGGITQSPKYLFRKEGQNVTLSCEQNLNHDAMYWYRQDPGQGLRLIYYSQIVNDFQKGDIAEGYSVSREKKESFPLTVTSAQKNPTAFYLCASWAGRPYGYTFGSGTRLTVV.